Shown below are 29 T cell receptor beta chains from a single sample sequenced in a study of tumor-infiltrating lymphocytes in localized non-small cell lung cancer. Clones were read by immunoSEQ multiplex PCR, and TCRdb kept only the in-frame ones, dropping some. The sample has more than 10,000 clones, 75% to 85% seen once. Sequenced material: lung tumor tissue. The receptors here all came from a human donor with non-small cell lung cancer.

This sequence joins TRBV7-9 and TRBJ2-2, with D unclear. This CDR3 region has 13 residues. V was clipped by 0 bases and J by 4 bases, with 3 bases between them. CDR1 is SEHNR and CDR2 is FQNEAQ in the germline V gene (reference sequence). The CDR3 DNA sequence: TGTGCCAGCAGCTTAGCGAGCACCGGGGAGCTGTTTTTT. Its translation: CASSLASTGELFF.

The chain has TRBV30 and TRBJ2-7; 12 nucleotides match TRBD2. CDR1 GTSNPN and CDR2 SVGIG come from the germline V gene (reference sequence). The CDR3 covers 14 residues. V lost 1 base, J lost 4 bases, and 2 bases stayed unmatched. The CDR3 bases are TGTGCCTGGAGTGGACTAGCGGGAGTATACGAGCAGTACTTC. Translating gives CAWSGLAGVYEQYF.

This chain links TRBV5-6 with TRBJ1-5; D remains ambiguous. The CDR3 spans 14 residues. The V gene lost 0 bases and the J gene lost 6 bases, with 10 bases spanning the gap. Germline CDR1 SGHDT, CDR2 YYEEEE. The CDR3 region is CASSLAAGVQPQHF. The DNA of the CDR3 is TGTGCCAGCAGCTTGGCCGCCGGGGTTCAGCCCCAGCATTTT. The full variable domain, rest sourced from reference TRBV5-6 and TRBJ1-5, is DAGVTQSPTHLIKTRGQQVTLRCSPKSGHDTVSWYQQALGQGPQFIFQYYEEEERQRGNFPDRFSGHQFPNYSSELNVNALLLGDSALYLCASSLAAGVQPQHFGDGTRLSIL.

This clone was seen a single time. The chain joins TRBV30 to TRBJ2-3; no definite D call. V lost 4 bases and J 6 bases, leaving 20 bases between the germline ends. Germline CDR1 reads GTSNPN; CDR2 reads SVGIG (reference sequence). This CDR3 region has 15 residues. CDR3 region: CAWISTHDLGDTQYF. The CDR3 coding sequence is TGTGCCTGGATATCGACTCACGACCTGGGCGATACGCAGTATTTT.

The chain links TRBV15 to TRBJ1-5; D gene unclear. From germline, CDR1 is LNHNV and CDR2 YYDKDF (reference sequence). V lost 0 bases to trimming and J lost 4 bases, with 13 bases between them. The CDR3 runs 16 residues. The CDR3 DNA reads as TGTGCCACCAGCAGAGATAAGTGGGGTACTAATCAGCCCCAGCATTTT. It is translated as CATSRDKWGTNQPQHF.

The V and J genes are TRBV28 and TRBJ1-2; tentatively, D is TRBD1 (5 bases). CDR3 size: 13 residues. Germline V gene lookup returns CDR1 MDHEN and CDR2 SYDVKM. V lost 6 bases and J 8 bases, leaving 16 bases between the germline ends. The CDR3 DNA reads as TGTGCCAGCAGGGGGGGGGTTGTGGAGGGCTACACCTTC. This sequence encodes CASRGGVVEGYTF.

This clone was seen a few times. The chain recombines TRBV6-5 with TRBJ1-6; D possibly corresponds to TRBD1 (6 bases). V lost 7 bases to trimming and J lost 3 bases, with 10 bases between them. Germline V gene data show CDR1 as MNHEY and CDR2 as SVGAGI. This CDR3 has 14 residues. CDR3 loop: CASTTGIYNSPLHF. Written as DNA, the CDR3 is TGTGCCAGCACCACAGGGATCTATAATTCACCCCTCCACTTT.

V gene TRBV5-1 combines with J gene TRBJ2-2; TRBD1 matches at 8 bases. Unmatched junction bases numbered 7, after V lost 4 bases and J lost 2 bases. Germline values: CDR1 SGHRS, CDR2 YFSETQ. CDR3 length equals 16 residues. CDR3 region: CASSLIGQGNTGELFF. CDR3 nucleotide sequence: TGCGCCAGCAGCCTTATTGGACAGGGTAACACCGGGGAGCTGTTTTTT.

V usage is TRBV7-9 and J usage is TRBJ2-1; a weak D match, TRBD2 (7 bases). The germline gives CDR1 SEHNR, CDR2 FQNEAQ (reference sequence). The CDR3 has 16 residues. Trimming shortened V by 3 bases and J by 4 bases, and 16 bases separated the two germline ends. In DNA form, the CDR3 reads TGTGCCAGCAGCTTCCGGGGCAGGGGACTATACAATGAGCAGTTCTTC. Its translation: CASSFRGRGLYNEQFF.

The gene calls are TRBV28 and TRBJ2-7, with 10 nucleotides matching TRBD1. This CDR3 comprises 14 residues. The germline gives CDR1 MDHEN, CDR2 SYDVKM. Trimming removed 3 bases from V and 3 bases from J; junction bases left unmatched: 2. The CDR3 here is CASSFGTGVYEQYF. For the CDR3, the DNA is TGTGCCAGCAGTTTCGGGACAGGGGTCTACGAGCAGTACTTC.

This sequence joins TRBV30 and TRBJ1-1; D is unresolved. This CDR3 comprises 12 residues. Germline CDR1 reads GTSNPN; CDR2 reads SVGIG (reference sequence). V dropped 3 bases and J dropped 0 bases, with 5 bases sitting between them. The CDR3 DNA is TGTGCCTGGAGCCGGTTGAACACTGAAGCTTTCTTT. Translating it yields CAWSRLNTEAFF.

In this sample, this clone is medium-sized (0.01 to 0.1%). The V call is TRBV27, the J call TRBJ1-4, with 7 bases that match TRBD1. Germline CDR1 is MNHEY and CDR2 is SMNVEV (reference sequence). The CDR3 loop spans 15 amino acids. Trimming removed 5 bases from V and 7 bases from J; junction bases left unmatched: 10. The CDR3 nucleotides are TGTGCCAGCAGTGTAGACAGGGTATCTCCTGAAAAACTGTTTTTT. Protein: CASSVDRVSPEKLFF.

The chain uses TRBV5-1 and TRBJ2-3; 8 nucleotides align to TRBD1. J gave up 3 bases and V 4 bases, and 10 bases lay outside the gene matches. The CDR3 has 16 residues. Looked up from germline, CDR1 is SGHRS and CDR2 is YFSETQ. The CDR3 spells CASSPSGGRKTDTQYF. The CDR3 nucleotides read TGCGCCAGCAGCCCCTCAGGGGGCCGAAAAACAGATACGCAGTATTTT.

Judged by abundance, this clone is medium-sized. The rearrangement uses TRBV9 and TRBJ1-1; tentative D call: TRBD1 (5 bases). V was clipped by 4 bases and J by 0 bases, with 19 bases between them. Germline V lookup: CDR1 SGDLS, CDR2 YYNGEE. The length of the CDR3 is 17 residues. The CDR3, as DNA: TGTGCCAGCAGCCCCCAGTCGGGGGGAAGGGTGAACACTGAAGCTTTCTTT. It specifies CASSPQSGGRVNTEAFF.

This chain links TRBV19 with TRBJ2-1; tentatively, D is TRBD2 (6 bases). This CDR3 comprises 15 residues. Trimming took 0 bases from V and 12 from J, leaving 18 bases between them. Germline lookup yields CDR1 LNHDA and CDR2 SQIVND (reference sequence). The CDR3 coding sequence is TGTGCCAGTAGTATAGATATCTGGGGGAGGATGGGGCAGTTCTTC. It specifies CASSIDIWGRMGQFF. The full variable domain, with the rest looked up from reference TRBV19 and TRBJ2-1, is DGGITQSPKYLFRKEGQNVTLSCEQNLNHDAMYWYRQDPGQGLRLIYYSQIVNDFQKGDIAEGYSVSREKKESFPLTVTSAQKNPTAFYLCASSIDIWGRMGQFFGPGTRLTVL.

This clone was recorded only once. This chain uses TRBV7-9 with TRBJ1-2; D not certain. V shed 0 bases and J shed 0 bases, with 8 bases lying between them. Germline V gives CDR1 SEHNR, CDR2 FQNEAQ (reference sequence). The CDR3 is made up of 15 amino acids. The CDR3 sequence: CASSLAETANYGYTF. CDR3 DNA sequence: TGTGCCAGCAGCTTAGCAGAAACCGCTAACTATGGCTACACCTTC.

This chain uses TRBV2 with TRBJ2-5; D is tentatively TRBD1 or TRBD2 (5 bases each). The V gene lost 7 bases and the J gene lost 2 bases, with 11 bases spanning the gap. The germline V gene has CDR1 SNHLY and CDR2 FYNNEI. This CDR3 spans 13 amino acids. The CDR3 is CASTRGQQETQYF. The CDR3 nucleotides are TGTGCCAGCACCCGGGGCCAGCAAGAGACCCAGTACTTC.

This chain connects TRBV2 to TRBJ2-7; TRBD2 is a possible D gene (6 bases). Germline values: CDR1 SNHLY, CDR2 FYNNEI. The V end lost 6 bases, the J end lost 4 bases, and 19 bases lay between the germline ends. The CDR3 is 15 residues long. CDR3 residues: CASSGRLGSGYEQYF. CDR3 bases: TGTGCCAGCAGCGGAAGACTAGGCTCAGGATACGAGCAGTACTTC.

The chain links TRBV2 to TRBJ1-1, with D unclear. V lost 4 bases, J lost 1 base, and 7 bases lay in between. This CDR3 is 13 amino acids long. Germline V gene lookup returns CDR1 SNHLY and CDR2 FYNNEI. CDR3 sequence reads: CASSVQRNTEAFF. The CDR3 DNA follows: TGTGCCAGCAGTGTTCAGCGGAACACTGAAGCTTTCTTT.

Details on this clone: An end of the junction differs from the germline gene, which may be a read error. The chain carries TRBV5-1 and TRBJ2-1; 9 bases match TRBD1. The CDR3 totals 15 residues. Germline CDR1 SGHRS, CDR2 YFSETQ. The CDR3 spells CASSLGDRAYNEQFF. As DNA, the CDR3 is TGTGCCAGCAGCTTGGGGGACAGGGCCTACAATGAGCAGTTCTTC.

The chain has TRBV5-4 and TRBJ2-6; no reliable D call. This CDR3 has 14 amino acids. Trimming shortened V by 2 bases and J by 0 bases, and 3 bases separated the two germline ends. CDR1 is SGHNT, CDR2 YYREEE, per germline (reference sequence). CDR3 nucleotides: TGTGCCAGCAGCTTCCCCTCTGGGGCCAACGTCCTGACTTTC. Translated: CASSFPSGANVLTF.

The rearrangement links TRBV6-6 to TRBJ2-7, with a tentative D call TRBD2 (6 bases). Deletions cut 0 bases from V and 1 base from J, with 7 bases between. CDR1 and CDR2 (germline): MNHNY, SVGAGI (reference sequence). The CDR3 covers 14 residues. In DNA form, the CDR3 reads TGTGCCAGCAGTTACTCTGGGGGGTCCTACGAGCAGTACTTC. This gives the protein CASSYSGGSYEQYF.

J is TRBJ2-7 and V is TRBV6-6; D uncertain. Between the trimmed V and J ends, which lost 0 bases and 2 bases, there was a span of 11 bases. The germline V gene encodes CDR1 MNHNY and CDR2 SVGAGI (reference sequence). There are 15 residues in the CDR3. DNA of the CDR3: TGTGCCAGCAGTTACTCCCCTGACGGACCCTACGAGCAGTACTTC. As protein: CASSYSPDGPYEQYF.

A few counts support this clone. The V call is TRBV11-2, the J call TRBJ1-1, with TRBD1 as a possible D gene (5 bases). The germline V and J ends were trimmed by 3 bases and 11 bases, with 13 bases remaining between them. This CDR3 region has 12 residues. Germline V gene data show CDR1 as SGHAT and CDR2 as FQNNGV. The CDR3 loop reads CASSLGPREAFF. For the CDR3, the DNA is TGTGCCAGCAGCTTGGGACCCCGCGAGGCTTTCTTT.

This clone is medium-sized within its sample. This chain links TRBV13 with TRBJ1-5, with TRBD1 matching over 10 bases. The V gene's germline CDR1 is PRHDT and CDR2 FYEKMQ (reference sequence). V lost 0 bases and J lost 7; bases outside the gene matches: 6. This CDR3 spans 16 amino acids. CDR3 loop: CASSLGPRTGGQPQHF. The DNA for the CDR3 is TGTGCCAGCAGCTTAGGCCCCCGGACAGGGGGACAGCCCCAGCATTTT.

The chain carries TRBV2 and TRBJ1-1; 10 nucleotides agree with TRBD1. J lost 1 base, V lost 5 bases, and 7 bases had no gene match. CDR3 length equals 16 residues. In germline, CDR1 is SNHLY, CDR2 FYNNEI. CDR3 sequence: CASSLRQGARNTEAFF. CDR3 nucleotides: TGTGCCAGCAGTTTAAGACAGGGGGCACGGAACACTGAAGCTTTCTTT.

The chain couples TRBV2 to TRBJ2-3, with 7 nucleotides matching TRBD2. Trimming cost V 8 bases and J 0 bases; bases outside gene matches: 5. Germline CDR1 is SNHLY and CDR2 is FYNNEI. The CDR3 contains 14 residues. The CDR3 DNA reads as TGTGCCAGCCTTAGCGGGCCTAGCACAGATACGCAGTATTTT. Translating it yields CASLSGPSTDTQYF.

The chain is built from TRBV15 and TRBJ2-4; 11 nucleotides line up with TRBD2. There are 18 residues in the CDR3. The germline gives CDR1 LNHNV, CDR2 YYDKDF (reference sequence). Germline trimming cut 0 bases from V and 3 bases from J; bases unmatched to any gene: 7. Here the CDR3 reads CATSRDQTSGGFKNIQYF. In DNA, the CDR3 is TGTGCCACCAGCAGAGATCAAACTAGCGGGGGATTCAAAAACATTCAGTACTTC.

The V call is TRBV27, the J call TRBJ1-6; 7 bases are shared with TRBD1. The CDR3 is 14 amino acids. The ends lost 4 bases at V and 10 bases at J; junction bases unmatched: 7. Looked up from germline, CDR1 is MNHEY and CDR2 is SMNVEV (reference sequence). CDR3 coding DNA: TGTGCCAGCAGTTCGACAGGGTGGGAATCACCCCTCCACTTT. This translates into CASSSTGWESPLHF.